The 10 T cell receptor beta chains reported below all come from one sample, sequenced in a study of long-term antiretroviral therapy in people with HIV. An immunoSEQ assay, version v3.0, was performed at survey level. Produced via immunoSEQ multiplex PCR; TCRdb's table is partial and in-frame only. The table shows around 30,000 clones, with around 96% occurring only once. Here the sequenced sample was unsorted PBMCs, taken 6.6 years after starting antiretroviral therapy. The receptors originated from a man aged 30 to 45 with HIV.

This rearrangement joins TRBV15 to TRBJ2-2; D might be TRBD2 (6 bases). This CDR3 is 14 amino acids long. Germline V gene data show CDR1 as LNHNV and CDR2 as YYDKDF (reference sequence). Trimming stripped 5 bases from V and 8 bases from J, with 15 bases between. As DNA, the CDR3 is TGTGCCACCAGCGTCGGGGACTCCCGGGGGGAGCTGTTTTTT. Residues: CATSVGDSRGELFF.

The chain uses TRBV7-8 and TRBJ1-3; D ambiguous. This CDR3 has 15 amino acids. Germline V gene data show CDR1 as SGHVS and CDR2 as FQNEAQ. V gave up 1 base and J gave up 0 bases, with 7 bases separating them. For the CDR3, the DNA is TGTGCCAGCAGCTTAGATCGATACTCTGGAAACACCATATATTTT. Translating it yields CASSLDRYSGNTIYF. Drawing the rest from reference TRBV7-8 and TRBJ1-3, the complete variable domain is GAGVSQSPRYKVAKRGQDVALRCDPISGHVSLFWYQQALGQGPEFLTYFQNEAQLDKSGLPSDRFFAERPEGSVSTLKIQRTQQEDSAVYLCASSLDRYSGNTIYFGEGSWLTVV.

This clone has just a few counts. This rearrangement joins TRBV30 to TRBJ1-2; unclear D gene. The CDR3 length is 13 residues. V lost 4 bases to trimming and J lost 2 bases, with 11 bases between them. Germline V gene lookup returns CDR1 GTSNPN and CDR2 SVGIG (reference sequence). CDR3 coding DNA: TGTGCCTGGAAGGACGGAAGGAACTATGGCTACACCTTC. It translates to CAWKDGRNYGYTF. Drawing the rest from reference TRBV30 and TRBJ1-2, the complete variable domain is SQTIHQWPATLVQPVGSPLSLECTVEGTSNPNLYWYRQAAGRGLQLLFYSVGIGQISSEVPQNLSASRPQDRQFILSSKKLLLSDSGFYLCAWKDGRNYGYTFGSGTRLTVV.

The CDR3 loop reads CASSSPGLAGGELFF. The CDR3 bases are TGTGCCAGCAGCTCACCGGGACTAGCGGGCGGGGAGCTGTTTTTT. J is TRBJ2-2 and V is TRBV13, with TRBD2 matching 12 bases. V lost 4 bases and J lost 7; bases outside the gene matches: 4. This CDR3 is 15 amino acids long. CDR1 and CDR2 from the germline V gene are PRHDT and FYEKMQ (reference sequence).

The chain employs TRBV21-1 and TRBJ2-6; the table's D gene call, TRBD1, was not cross checked with the DNA. TRBV21-1 constitutes a pseudogene. There are 17 residues in the CDR3. CDR3 DNA sequence: TGTGCCAGATATAAGGGGACAGGGGACTCTGGGGCCAACGTCCTGACTTTC. It is translated as CARYKGTGDSGANVLTF.

The V and J genes are TRBV7-9 and TRBJ2-5, with 11 bases that match TRBD1. CDR3 length: 18 amino acids. Germline-derived CDR1 and CDR2 are SEHNR and FQNEAQ (reference sequence). With 2 bases clipped from V and 3 bases from J, the junction kept 11 bases outside the gene matches. The CDR3 loop is CASSLFGQGARYEETQYF. As DNA, the CDR3 is TGTGCCAGCAGCTTATTCGGACAGGGGGCCCGTTATGAAGAGACCCAGTACTTC.

This chain uses TRBV9 with TRBJ1-1; D not certain. CDR1 SGDLS and CDR2 YYNGEE come from the germline V gene. The CDR3 consists of 13 residues. V lost 4 bases and J lost 1, with 8 bases in between. Here the CDR3 DNA reads TGTGCCAGCAGCTACGCGGGGAACACTGAAGCTTTCTTT. Its translation: CASSYAGNTEAFF.

The chain joins TRBV15 to TRBJ1-5; 8 bases agree with TRBD1. The trim removed 5 bases at V and 0 bases at J, leaving 3 bases unmatched. Germline V gene lookup returns CDR1 LNHNV and CDR2 YYDKDF (reference sequence). CDR3 size: 15 residues. The CDR3 protein is CATSGQGDSNQPQHF. The CDR3 coding sequence is TGTGCCACCAGCGGACAGGGAGATAGCAATCAGCCCCAGCATTTT. Full variable domain (remainder filled in from reference TRBV15 and TRBJ1-5): DAMVIQNPRYQVTQFGKPVTLSCSQTLNHNVMYWYQQKSSQAPKLLFHYYDKDFNNEADTPDNFQSRRPNTSFCFLDIRSPGLGDTAMYLCATSGQGDSNQPQHFGDGTRLSIL.

The V and J genes are TRBV23-1 and TRBJ2-2; 13 nucleotides match TRBD2. TRBV23-1 is recorded as an ORF, its role being uncertain. The V segment lost 3 bases and the J segment 3 bases; nucleotides outside the gene matches: 7. CDR3 length: 18 residues. CDR3 sequence: CASSHLLAGGPDTGELFF. CDR3 bases: TGCGCCAGCAGTCATTTACTAGCGGGGGGGCCGGACACCGGGGAGCTGTTTTTT.

This chain uses TRBV7-2 with TRBJ1-2; the D gene is possibly TRBD1 (5 bases). V was pared by 4 bases and J by 5 bases, with 8 bases between. Germline V gene data show CDR1 as SGHTA and CDR2 as FQGNSA. The CDR3 has 12 residues. The CDR3, as DNA: TGTGCCAGCAGCTCTGGGGGTTATGGCTACACCTTC. Its translation: CASSSGGYGYTF.